This entry lists 3 T cell receptor beta chains sequenced from one sample in a study of blood T cells in healthy people across ages. Together with a sample-barcoded 5' primer, a J-beta primer mix was included in a second PCR lasting roughly 6 to 12 cycles. TCRdb independently ran MiXCR on the 5' RACE reads; one entry per CDR3 protein. In the table there are about 770,000 distinct CDR3 sequences, 40% to 50% of which are singletons. Sequencing was carried out using blood. These receptors were taken from a man aged 60 to 75 in good health.

This clonotype turned up a few times. This chain joins TRBV4-1 and TRBJ1-4; D is unresolved. With 4 bases removed from V and 10 bases from J, the gap between germline ends came to 19 bases. The CDR3 runs to 15 residues. Per germline, CDR1 MGHRA and CDR2 YSYEKL. CDR3 sequence: CASSPSPGRGLKLFF. CDR3 nucleotides: TGCGCCAGCAGCCCCTCCCCAGGCCGAGGGCTAAAACTGTTTTTT.

V and J are TRBV6-2 or TRBV6-3 and TRBJ2-1; 7 bases fit TRBD2. Germline CDR1 and CDR2: MNHEY and SVGEGT. Trimming cost V 2 bases and J 10 bases; bases outside gene matches: 14. This CDR3 has 16 amino acids. The CDR3 nucleotides are TGTGCCAGCAGTTACCGGTCGGGGGGATACGCCTACGAGCAGTTCTTC. Amino acid sequence: CASSYRSGGYAYEQFF.

The V call is TRBV4-3, the J call TRBJ2-1; D possibly corresponds to TRBD1 (6 bases). The V end lost 3 bases, the J end lost 15 bases, and 18 bases lay between the germline ends. The CDR3 is made up of 13 amino acids. Germline V gene data show CDR1 as LGHNA and CDR2 as YSLEER. CDR3 residues: CASSHETGLGRFF. CDR3 nucleotides: TGCGCCAGCAGCCACGAAACAGGGTTAGGCAGGTTCTTC.